These T cell receptor beta chains were read from a single sample in a study of cytomegalovirus exposure and HLA in healthy donors. The table came from immunoSEQ multiplex PCR; TCRdb's copy has only in-frame clones and leaves some out. Found here are 90,000 to 100,000 clones, 70% to 80% of them singletons; the top ten hold under 20%. Material: PBMCs. The receptors stem from a woman aged 60-75 years in good health and CMV-seropositive. Each CDR3 is given without its conserved first and last residue. Clone size appears in some rows only: once, few, many, or a class for an expanded clone.

j_gene: TRBJ1-2; v_gene: TRBV6-1; abundance: -; CDR3aa: ASSVGGYLDGYT
j_gene: TRBJ2-3; v_gene: TRBV11-2; abundance: -; CDR3aa: ASSLVAGGITDTQY
j_gene: TRBJ2-2; v_gene: TRBV5-5; abundance: -; CDR3aa: ASSPGLVVTGELF
j_gene: TRBJ1-6; v_gene: TRBV4-1; abundance: -; CDR3aa: ASSQDGQGNSPLH
j_gene: TRBJ2-3; v_gene: TRBV11-3; abundance: few; CDR3aa: ASSATGGGTDTQY
j_gene: TRBJ2-2; v_gene: TRBV27; abundance: -; CDR3aa: ASRGTAGGPMKATGELF
j_gene: TRBJ1-2; v_gene: TRBV2; abundance: -; CDR3aa: ASSEWQGNYGYT
j_gene: TRBJ2-4; v_gene: TRBV28; abundance: -; CDR3aa: ASSYRGLPPNIQY
j_gene: TRBJ2-2; v_gene: TRBV10-1; abundance: -; CDR3aa: ASSEKGTGELF
j_gene: TRBJ2-6; v_gene: TRBV28; abundance: -; CDR3aa: ASSYRGGANVLT
j_gene: TRBJ1-3; v_gene: TRBV11-2; abundance: -; CDR3aa: ASVPGGGGFGSGNTIY
j_gene: TRBJ2-5; v_gene: TRBV27; abundance: -; CDR3aa: ASSPLAGGSETQY
j_gene: TRBJ2-7; v_gene: TRBV25-1; abundance: once; CDR3aa: ASKGGVGTGGAYEQY
j_gene: TRBJ2-3; v_gene: TRBV9; abundance: -; CDR3aa: ASSAYRDSTDTQY
j_gene: TRBJ2-7; v_gene: TRBV4-1; abundance: few; CDR3aa: ASSQETGGRSYEQY
j_gene: TRBJ1-2; v_gene: TRBV7-2; abundance: -; CDR3aa: ASSLVGAIDYT
j_gene: TRBJ2-4; v_gene: TRBV28; abundance: -; CDR3aa: ASSWGVAKNIQY
j_gene: TRBJ1-2; v_gene: TRBV28; abundance: once; CDR3aa: ASSFVSAGGGYT
j_gene: TRBJ1-4; v_gene: TRBV27; abundance: -; CDR3aa: ASSLVGRGDEKLF
j_gene: TRBJ2-1; v_gene: TRBV7-9; abundance: -; CDR3aa: ASSPGREGGF
j_gene: TRBJ1-4; v_gene: TRBV18; abundance: few; CDR3aa: ASSPPGQGFEKLF
j_gene: TRBJ2-7; v_gene: TRBV6-5; abundance: few; CDR3aa: ASNPLTSGRLEQY
j_gene: TRBJ2-6; v_gene: TRBV7-9; abundance: -; CDR3aa: ASSPGGTFPGSGANALT
j_gene: TRBJ1-5; v_gene: TRBV18; abundance: -; CDR3aa: ASSEREGQPQH
j_gene: TRBJ2-2; v_gene: TRBV7-2; abundance: -; CDR3aa: ASRPTSGTSGELF
j_gene: TRBJ1-2; v_gene: TRBV20-1; abundance: -; CDR3aa: SAPGSYT
j_gene: TRBJ2-5; v_gene: TRBV7-7; abundance: -; CDR3aa: ASSSTGFETQY
j_gene: TRBJ2-7; v_gene: TRBV25-1; abundance: once; CDR3aa: ASSEGRVEQY
j_gene: TRBJ2-1; v_gene: TRBV2; abundance: -; CDR3aa: ATQLAGVYNEQF
j_gene: TRBJ2-7; v_gene: TRBV19; abundance: -; CDR3aa: ASSIAGNYEQY
j_gene: TRBJ1-2; v_gene: TRBV29-1; abundance: -; CDR3aa: SVERRQNYGYT
j_gene: TRBJ1-1; v_gene: TRBV11-1; abundance: -; CDR3aa: ASSSRDRGLTEAF
j_gene: TRBJ1-3; v_gene: TRBV7-9; abundance: -; CDR3aa: ASSGAGADTIY
j_gene: TRBJ1-5; v_gene: TRBV6-5; abundance: few; CDR3aa: ASRLTGDQPQH
j_gene: TRBJ2-7; v_gene: TRBV9; abundance: -; CDR3aa: ASSVDGYEQY
j_gene: TRBJ2-1; v_gene: TRBV30; abundance: -; CDR3aa: AWTTAASYNEQF
j_gene: TRBJ2-6; v_gene: TRBV7-9; abundance: -; CDR3aa: ASQRLAGVTGANVLT
j_gene: TRBJ2-7; v_gene: TRBV7-9; abundance: -; CDR3aa: ASSRQGGEYYEQY
j_gene: TRBJ1-1; v_gene: TRBV7-9; abundance: -; CDR3aa: ASSLRQNTEAF
j_gene: TRBJ1-1; v_gene: TRBV6-5; abundance: few; CDR3aa: AARKGANTEAF
j_gene: TRBJ2-3; v_gene: TRBV7-7; abundance: -; CDR3aa: ASSLQAGGSSTDTQY
j_gene: TRBJ1-5; v_gene: TRBV19; abundance: once; CDR3aa: ASIRTGGLDQPQH
j_gene: TRBJ2-7; v_gene: TRBV19; abundance: -; CDR3aa: ASRNVGLAGVEQY
j_gene: TRBJ1-2; v_gene: TRBV25-1; abundance: -; CDR3aa: ASSSTHRGDYGYT
j_gene: TRBJ2-7; v_gene: TRBV14; abundance: -; CDR3aa: ASSQGLAGFSLDEQY
j_gene: TRBJ2-2; v_gene: TRBV9; abundance: -; CDR3aa: ASSKGQGANTGELF
j_gene: TRBJ1-1; v_gene: TRBV2; abundance: -; CDR3aa: ASRGQGRTEAF
j_gene: TRBJ1-4; v_gene: TRBV2; abundance: few; CDR3aa: ASNRQGGDEKLF
j_gene: TRBJ1-1; v_gene: TRBV25-1; abundance: -; CDR3aa: ASSSGSGANTEAF
j_gene: TRBJ2-5; v_gene: TRBV29-1; abundance: -; CDR3aa: SVAPEGETQY
j_gene: TRBJ2-7; v_gene: TRBV7-3; abundance: -; CDR3aa: ASSSGLAGGSYEQY
j_gene: TRBJ2-7; v_gene: TRBV5-1; abundance: once; CDR3aa: ASSLAVSSEYEQY
j_gene: TRBJ2-2; v_gene: TRBV28; abundance: -; CDR3aa: ASPPPGLAGVVTGELF
j_gene: TRBJ2-3; v_gene: TRBV28; abundance: -; CDR3aa: ASSLPGTSEQY
j_gene: TRBJ1-5; v_gene: TRBV16; abundance: -; CDR3aa: ASSPTSGPNQPQH
j_gene: TRBJ2-6; v_gene: TRBV2; abundance: few; CDR3aa: ASSGGVAGGPGANVLT
j_gene: TRBJ2-1; v_gene: TRBV7-9; abundance: few; CDR3aa: ASSPKYNEQF
j_gene: TRBJ1-5; v_gene: TRBV4-1; abundance: few; CDR3aa: ASSLGGIPMEPQH
j_gene: TRBJ1-2; v_gene: TRBV27; abundance: few; CDR3aa: ASSLFSGTGGNGYT
j_gene: TRBJ2-7; v_gene: TRBV2; abundance: few; CDR3aa: ASRAGEQY